This TCR beta chain was sequenced for a study of cytomegalovirus exposure and HLA in healthy donors. A multiplex PCR was run with 60 Vbeta primers and 13 Jbeta primers. Libraries were prepared by immunoSEQ multiplex PCR; TCRdb keeps only in-frame clonotypes and omits some of them. The data show some 100,000 clones, with roughly 83% seen just once and around 3% held by the top ten. A word on this clone: Antigen specificity is unknown.

Whole-study results and caveats: Highly shared variants forming one cluster were likely a sequencing artifact. In a later analysis, DRB1 alleles had the most associated TCRs; HLA-C alleles the fewest. Cytomegalovirus association was listed for about 170 TCR beta chains. HLA-A and HLA-B allele assignments for most subjects were reportedly predicted accurately using TCR beta sequences.

The receptor comes from a male donor in good health and CMV-seropositive. The sequencing input was PBMCs.

CDR3 loop: CAWSVARVPANEKLFF. The CDR3, as DNA: TGTGCCTGGAGCGTCGCCAGGGTGCCGGCTAATGAAAAACTGTTTTTT. V and J are TRBV30 and TRBJ1-4, with D perhaps matching TRBD1 (5 bases). Trimming took 3 bases from V and 3 from J, leaving 17 bases between them. Germline V lookup: CDR1 GTSNPN, CDR2 SVGIG (reference sequence). This CDR3 is built from 16 residues. Supplemented by reference TRBV30 and TRBJ1-4, the full variable domain reads SQTIHQWPATLVQPVGSPLSLECTVEGTSNPNLYWYRQAAGRGLQLLFYSVGIGQISSEVPQNLSASRPQDRQFILSSKKLLLSDSGFYLCAWSVARVPANEKLFFGSGTQLSVL.